A few counts support the clone carrying this T cell receptor (beta chain). Its matching antigen is unknown. These data are taken from a study of T-cell memory formation after mild COVID-19. Study-level points and caveats: Balance between CD4 and CD8 was seen in clones contracting day 15 to 85, and a CD4+ lean was seen in later expanders. Pre-infection memory contained some responding clones, which suggested that cross-reactive memory had joined.

Deletions cut 4 bases from V and 7 bases from J, with 14 bases between. CDR1 SGHRS and CDR2 YFSETQ come from the germline V gene. This CDR3 is built from 14 residues. TCRdb re-called the 5' RACE reads with MiXCR, one entry per CDR3 protein. The sample has 200,000 to 300,000 distinct CDR3 sequences; around 17% are singletons. The chain employs TRBV5-1 and TRBJ1-4, with a weak D call TRBD1 (5 bases). This TCR was recovered from a man aged 18 to 35 who had mild COVID-19 (a few samples of this study predate the infection). Cell type and time point are not known. The specimen sequenced was PBMCs or a T cell subset sorted from them (not recorded which). The CDR3 sequence: CASSARGPGEKLFF. The CDR3 coding sequence is TGCGCCAGCAGCGCCCGGGGCCCAGGTGAAAAACTGTTTTTT.